The rows below give T cell receptor beta chains drawn from one sample of a study of T cell changes during pregnancy in multiple sclerosis. Sequenced by immunoSEQ multiplex PCR; TCRdb stores in-frame clones only, minus some. Counted here are about 92,000 clones, about 93% occurring once; the ten biggest clones make up approximately 4.5%. The sequencing here drew on peripheral blood, taken in the first trimester of pregnancy. These TCRs come from a female donor with multiple sclerosis, enrolled in a pregnancy study. Each CDR3 is given with its conserved first and last residue. Fields, in order: J gene, clone size, D gene, V gene, CDR3 DNA, CDR3 protein. The D gene is left open where the match is weak. Size values are once, few and many counts, or a class for expanded clones, and some rows have none.

>TRBJ2-1|-|-|TRBV19
TGTGCCAGTAGTATTGGACTTTACAATGAGCAGTTCTTC
CASSIGLYNEQFF
>TRBJ2-5|-|-|TRBV5-5
TGTGCCAGCAGCTTGATTGGGCAACGAGAGACCCAGTACTTC
CASSLIGQRETQYF
>TRBJ1-2|-|-|TRBV25-1
TGTGCCAGCAGCGAAACTCGGTGGAGCTATGGCTACACCTTC
CASSETRWSYGYTF
>TRBJ1-5|-|-|TRBV4-1
TGCGCCAGCAGCCAAGATATCGAGGTTCAGCCCCAGCATTTT
CASSQDIEVQPQHF
>TRBJ2-7|-|TRBD1|TRBV6-1
TGTGCCAGCAGTGGCCGGGACAGGGGTTCCTACGAGCAGTACTTC
CASSGRDRGSYEQYF
>TRBJ2-5|-|TRBD2|TRBV29-1
TGCAGCGTTGAAATGGAGGCGGGGGGGCCGGAGACCCAGTACTTC
CSVEMEAGGPETQYF
>TRBJ1-1|-|-|TRBV9
TGTGCCAGCAGCAGTTCAGGGGTGAACACTGAAGCTTTCTTT
CASSSSGVNTEAFF
>TRBJ2-5|-|TRBD1|TRBV10-3
TGTGCCATCAGGAGCGGAGACAGGGAGGAGACCCAGTACTTC
CAIRSGDREETQYF
>TRBJ2-7|-|TRBD1|TRBV29-1
TGCAGCGTTGTACCGGGACAGGGTTACGAGCAGTACTTC
CSVVPGQGYEQYF
>TRBJ2-3|once|-|TRBV27
TGTGCCAGCAGTTTATCGGCGGGGCTCACTACGCAGTATTTT
CASSLSAGLTTQYF
>TRBJ2-5|-|-|TRBV10-2
TGCGCCAGCAGAGCAGATAGCCAGACCCAGTACTTC
CASRADSQTQYF
>TRBJ1-3|-|-|TRBV4-1
TGCGCCAGCAGCCAAGACCAGGGAGGAGGAAACACCATATATTTT
CASSQDQGGGNTIYF
>TRBJ2-3|-|-|TRBV6-5
TGTGCCGCTAGGAGGGTGGTCACAGATACGCAGTATTTT
CAARRVVTDTQYF
>TRBJ2-5|-|TRBD2|TRBV9
TGTGCCAGCAGCGTTAGTGGGGGGGTCCCCCAAGAGACCCAGTACTTC
CASSVSGGVPQETQYF
>TRBJ2-3|-|TRBD2|TRBV9
TGTGCCAGCAGCGTAGCTGCGGGGGGGCGCGGAGATACGCAGTATTTT
CASSVAAGGRGDTQYF
>TRBJ1-1|-|TRBD1|TRBV11-1
TGTGCCAGCAGCGGGGACAGGCCCCAAGCTTTCTTT
CASSGDRPQAFF
>TRBJ2-1|-|-|TRBV28
TGTGCCAGCCTTGGGCAGGAACCTTACAATGAGCAGTTCTTC
CASLGQEPYNEQFF
>TRBJ1-1|-|-|TRBV6-5
TGTGCCAGCGGGATTCAGGGGACTGAAGCTTTCTTT
CASGIQGTEAFF
>TRBJ1-2|-|-|TRBV20-1
TGCAGTGCCCACTCCGGGACCTTC
CSAHSGTF
>TRBJ1-1|-|-|TRBV6-5
TGTGCCAGCAGAGCAGGCAGGACTGAAGCTTTCTTT
CASRAGRTEAFF
>TRBJ2-7|-|TRBD1|TRBV4-2
TGTGCCAGCAGCGGACAGGGGGGTTCCTACGAGCAGTACTTC
CASSGQGGSYEQYF
>TRBJ2-3|-|TRBD2|TRBV4-2
TGTGCCAGCAGCCAAGATCTAGCGGGGGGTAGCACAGATACGCAGTATTTT
CASSQDLAGGSTDTQYF
>TRBJ1-1|-|TRBD1|TRBV5-8
TGTGCCAGCAGCTTTTTGGGACAGGTTGAAGCTTTCTTT
CASSFLGQVEAFF
>TRBJ2-7|-|-|TRBV14
TGTGCCAGCAGCCAGCAGGGGCTTGGGAACTACGAGCAGTACTTC
CASSQQGLGNYEQYF
>TRBJ2-3|-|TRBD2|TRBV27
TGTGCCAGCAGTTTAATGACTAGCACGGGCACAGATACGCAGTATTTT
CASSLMTSTGTDTQYF
>TRBJ2-5|-|-|TRBV19
TGTGCCAGTACCCCTCGGACTACCAGGGAGACCCAGTACTTC
CASTPRTTRETQYF
>TRBJ2-7|-|TRBD2|TRBV6-1
TGTGCCAGCAAGCCCCCGGGACTAAACTACGAGCAGTACTTC
CASKPPGLNYEQYF
>TRBJ1-1|-|-|TRBV2
TGTGCCAGCAGTGAAGGCAGGGTGAACACTGAAGCTTTCTTT
CASSEGRVNTEAFF
>TRBJ2-1|once|TRBD1|TRBV18
TGTGCCAGCTCACCCCGCCGGGACAGCGACCCACGGAGCTCCTACAATGAGCAGTTCTTC
CASSPRRDSDPRSSYNEQFF
>TRBJ1-1|-|-|TRBV29-1
TGCAGCACTATCACACCCGGAGTAAATGAAGCTTTCTTT
CSTITPGVNEAFF
>TRBJ1-1|few|-|TRBV30
TGTGCCTGGAGTCTGGGGGCGCCCACTGAAGCTTTCTTT
CAWSLGAPTEAFF
>TRBJ2-7|-|TRBD1|TRBV2
TGTGCCAGCAAAGACAGGGGGCTCGACGAGCAGTACTTC
CASKDRGLDEQYF
>TRBJ1-2|-|-|TRBV6-1
TGTGCCAGCAGTGAATTAATCTATGGCTACACCTTC
CASSELIYGYTF
>TRBJ2-1|-|-|TRBV21-1
TGTGCCAGCAGCAACAAGCGAGCTAGCGGGTTCCATGCGGATGAGCAGTTCTTC
CASSNKRASGFHADEQFF
>TRBJ2-7|few|TRBD1|TRBV15
TGTGCCACCAGCAGGGGACAGGACTACTACGAGCAGTACTTC
CATSRGQDYYEQYF
>TRBJ1-1|-|-|TRBV2
TGTGCCAGCAGTGACGAGGCCATCGGCGCTGAAGCTTTCTTT
CASSDEAIGAEAFF
>TRBJ2-4|-|TRBD1|TRBV13
TGTGCCAGCAGCTCCCGGACAGGGGAAGGGAACATTCAGTACTTC
CASSSRTGEGNIQYF
>TRBJ2-1|-|-|TRBV5-1
TGCGCCAGCAGTCTAGCGCCTTACAATGAGCAGTTCTTC
CASSLAPYNEQFF
>TRBJ2-7|few|-|TRBV5-1
TGCGCCAGCAGCTTGGAAGGGAGGTACGAGCAGTACTTC
CASSLEGRYEQYF
>TRBJ2-5|-|-|TRBV18
TGTGCCAGCTCACCACTCTCGGCAGTAGCTCAGGAGACCCAGTACTTC
CASSPLSAVAQETQYF
>TRBJ2-7|-|TRBD1|TRBV9
TGTGCCAGCAGCGCTGACACAGGGGGTGCCTACGAGCAGTACTTC
CASSADTGGAYEQYF
>TRBJ1-6|few|TRBD1|TRBV7-8
TGTGCCAGCAGATACACCCGGGACAGTTATGCACCCCTCCACTTT
CASRYTRDSYAPLHF
>TRBJ2-1|once|TRBD2|TRBV19
TGTGCCAGTAGTAAAGGGACTAGCGGCTCTCGGGTGAATGAGCAGTTCTTC
CASSKGTSGSRVNEQFF
>TRBJ2-5|-|TRBD2|TRBV5-1
TGCGCCAGCAGCTTCGGACTAGCGGGGGTAGAGACCCAGTACTTC
CASSFGLAGVETQYF
>TRBJ2-2|-|TRBD2|TRBV6-4
TGTGCCAGCAGTGACGGACTAGCGGGGAACACCGGGGAGCTGTTTTTT
CASSDGLAGNTGELFF
>TRBJ1-6|-|-|TRBV6-6
TGTGCCAGCACCTTAAAAGGGGGGGATTCACCCCTCCACTTT
CASTLKGGDSPLHF
>TRBJ1-1|-|TRBD1|TRBV5-6
TGTGCCAGCAGCCGAACAGGGGGCACTGAAGCTTTCTTT
CASSRTGGTEAFF
>TRBJ2-3|-|-|TRBV7-3
TGTGCCAGCAGCCAAGGGGAGGAGCATCGATTAACAGATACGCAGTATTTT
CASSQGEEHRLTDTQYF
>TRBJ1-2|-|TRBD1|TRBV5-6
TGTGCCAGCAGCGGCGGGACAGGTCATGGCTACACCTTC
CASSGGTGHGYTF
>TRBJ2-1|-|-|TRBV7-3
TGTGCCAGCAGCCCGCTGGGGCAGAGCTACAATGAGCAGTTCTTC
CASSPLGQSYNEQFF
>TRBJ1-2|-|-|TRBV7-9
TGTGCCAGCAGCTTAGGTCCAGGGCGGACAAACTATGGCTACACCTTC
CASSLGPGRTNYGYTF
>TRBJ2-1|-|-|TRBV6-1
TGTGCCGGCAGCAGGGATCCAAGCTCCTACAATGAGCAGTTCTTC
CAGSRDPSSYNEQFF
>TRBJ2-3|-|TRBD2|TRBV7-2
TGTGCCAGCAGTTGGCCGGGACTAGCGGGTTCGAGGACGCAGTATTTT
CASSWPGLAGSRTQYF
>TRBJ2-5|-|-|TRBV15
TGTGCCACCAGCAGAGATCGGCAGGGGCCGGGGACCCAGTACTTC
CATSRDRQGPGTQYF